What follows are 5 T cell receptor beta chains derived from one specimen sequenced in a study of technical replicates of blood from several donors. Method: immunoSEQ multiplex PCR; TCRdb's copy keeps in-frame clones and lacks some. The sample comprises 75,000 to 95,000 clones, 85% to 95% of which are singletons, and around 0.3% rests with the top ten. Sample: T cells isolated from PBMCs. The receptors stem from a human donor in good health.

The chain combines TRBV4-1 with TRBJ2-2, with 8 bases that match TRBD1. The CDR3 has 16 residues. Per germline, CDR1 MGHRA and CDR2 YSYEKL. The trim removed 3 bases at V and 5 bases at J, leaving 8 bases unmatched. For the CDR3, the DNA is TGCGCCAGCAGCCAGCGACAGGGGCGCATAACCGGGGAGCTGTTTTTT. This translates into CASSQRQGRITGELFF.

This clone has just a few counts. The chain combines TRBV6-5 with TRBJ1-6; D not resolved. Germline V CDR1 and CDR2: MNHEY, SVGAGI. V was trimmed by 6 bases and J by 8 bases, leaving 8 bases between them. The CDR3 length is 12 residues. The CDR3: CASRADYSPLHF. The CDR3 nucleotides are TGTGCCAGCAGGGCCGATTATTCACCCCTCCACTTT.

A single count supports this clone. The CDR3: CATSPGAGTDTQYF. For the CDR3, the DNA is TGTGCCACCAGCCCCGGAGCAGGCACAGATACGCAGTATTTT. This chain joins TRBV15 and TRBJ2-3; no clear D gene. This CDR3 is 14 amino acids long. Trimming left V 5 bases short and J 1 base short, with 10 bases between. The germline V gene has CDR1 LNHNV and CDR2 YYDKDF (reference sequence).

The chain employs TRBV6-6 and TRBJ1-1, with TRBD1 matching over 8 bases. Germline values: CDR1 MNHNY, CDR2 SVGAGI (reference sequence). The J segment lost 1 base and the V segment lost 0 bases, leaving 4 bases of the junction unmatched. The CDR3 has 16 residues. CDR3 region: CASSYSGTGPNTEAFF. DNA for the CDR3: TGTGCCAGCAGTTACTCGGGGACAGGACCGAACACTGAAGCTTTCTTT.

This clone was detected once. The chain links TRBV30 to TRBJ2-1; TRBD2 matches at 9 bases. The ends lost 1 base at V and 0 bases at J; junction bases unmatched: 4. The CDR3 runs 16 residues. Germline-derived CDR1 and CDR2 are GTSNPN and SVGIG (reference sequence). The CDR3 DNA is TGTGCCTGGAGTGGGCTAGCGGGGAGCTCCTACAATGAGCAGTTCTTC. It codes for CAWSGLAGSSYNEQFF.